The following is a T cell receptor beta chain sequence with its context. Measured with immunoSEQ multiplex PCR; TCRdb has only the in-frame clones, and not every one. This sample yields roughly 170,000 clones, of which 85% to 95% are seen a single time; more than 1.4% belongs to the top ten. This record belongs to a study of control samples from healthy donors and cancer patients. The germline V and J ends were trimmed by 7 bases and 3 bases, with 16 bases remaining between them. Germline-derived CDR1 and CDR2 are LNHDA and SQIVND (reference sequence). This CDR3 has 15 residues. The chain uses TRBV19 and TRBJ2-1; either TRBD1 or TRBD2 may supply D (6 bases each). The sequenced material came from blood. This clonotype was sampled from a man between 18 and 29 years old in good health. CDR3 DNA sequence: TGTGCCAGTACTCTCGGCGGGACAAACTACAATGAGCAGTTCTTC. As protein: CASTLGGTNYNEQFF.